This T cell receptor (beta chain) is from a study of blood T cell repertoires in COVID-19. Whole-study context: COVID-19 samples, acute and convalescent, were from the United States, Italy and Spain. T cells, B-cell-depleted T cells, or PBMCs provided the cDNA or gDNA that served as material.

Authors' analysis steps: For nucleated cells, counts were estimated from reference gene primer amplification. Assay used: immunoSEQ multiplex PCR; TCRdb lists only in-frame clones, some missing. V, J and clone size were drawn from that table, and D and trimming were deduced from the DNA. Here the sample spans around 230,000 clones, around 82% being singletons. Looked up from germline, CDR1 is SGHRS and CDR2 is YFSETQ. The CDR3 runs to 15 residues. The V and J ends lost 2 bases and 6 bases, in that order; junction bases with no gene match: 4. The chain has TRBV5-1 and TRBJ2-2; 10 bases agree with TRBD2. Sequences were obtained from peripheral blood. This sequence was found in a woman aged 50 to 65 with acute or convalescent COVID-19. The CDR3 nucleotides read TGCGCCAGCAGCTTTCTAGCGGGAGAAGCCGGGGAGCTGTTTTTT. Amino acids: CASSFLAGEAGELFF.